Reported below is one T cell receptor beta chain. The antigen is undetermined. Profiling relied on immunoSEQ multiplex PCR, and the TCRdb table lists in-frame clones only, not all of them. The sample consists of under 30,000 clones, roughly 80% of them appearing once. The data stem from a study of OX40 agonist ivuxolimab in advanced cancers. At the level of the study: Prior anti-PD-1, anti-PD-L1 or anti-CTLA-4 therapy did not bar entry, and about 40% had some. General study results and limits: Low clonal expansion, among the lowest seen, marked partial responders at 0.1-3.0 mg/kg.

CDR3 length equals 13 residues. Trimming removed 3 bases at V and 7 bases at J, with 12 bases between. CDR1 is MNHEY, CDR2 SMNVEV, per germline (reference sequence). This chain joins TRBV27 and TRBJ1-2; possible D gene TRBD1, 5 bases. This specimen consisted of CD4+ or CD8+ T cells sorted from blood, obtained in a trial of the OX40 agonist ivuxolimab. The source is an adult with an advanced solid tumor such as melanoma, head and neck, liver or kidney cancer. The CDR3 region has the DNA TGTGCCAGCAGTTTCAGGCCTAGGGGTGGCTACACCTTC. It yields the protein CASSFRPRGGYTF.